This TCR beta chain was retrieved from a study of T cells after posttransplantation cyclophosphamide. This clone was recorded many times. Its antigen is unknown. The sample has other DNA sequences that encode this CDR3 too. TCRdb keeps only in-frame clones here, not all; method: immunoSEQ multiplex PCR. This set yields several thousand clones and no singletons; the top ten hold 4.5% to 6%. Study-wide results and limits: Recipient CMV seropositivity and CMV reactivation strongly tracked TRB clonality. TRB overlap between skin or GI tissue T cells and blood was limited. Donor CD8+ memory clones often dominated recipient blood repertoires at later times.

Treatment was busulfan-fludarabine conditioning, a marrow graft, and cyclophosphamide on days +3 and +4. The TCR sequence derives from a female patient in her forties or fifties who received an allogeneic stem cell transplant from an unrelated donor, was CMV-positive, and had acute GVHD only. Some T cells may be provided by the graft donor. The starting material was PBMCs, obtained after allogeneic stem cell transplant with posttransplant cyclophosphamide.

This CDR3 is CASSLEKTGRGEAGANVLTF. CDR3 bases: TGTGCCAGCAGCTTAGAGAAGACGGGCAGGGGGGAGGCTGGGGCCAACGTCCTGACTTTC. The J gene is TRBJ2-6, the V gene TRBV11-2; D is possibly TRBD1 (7 bases). This CDR3 comprises 20 residues. Germline CDR1 is SGHAT and CDR2 is FQNNGV. The V end was cut by 0 bases, the J end by 2 bases, with 20 bases between.